The source of this T cell receptor beta chain is a study of CD8 T cells in ankylosing spondylitis. Whole-study findings and limits: According to the report, clones linked to the disease were significantly enriched in matched synovial fluid samples taken from ankylosing spondylitis patients.

Ten or more counts support this clonotype. Its target is not known. A single record per CDR3 protein comes from TCRdb applying MiXCR to the 5' RACE reads. Found here are approximately 190,000 distinct CDR3 sequences, 10% to 15% of them singletons; the top ten hold around 10%. The sequence was obtained from a female donor with ankylosing spondylitis or in good health (not recorded which). Specimen: blood, either unsorted or a sorted T cell fraction (not recorded which).

CDR3: CASSLDPPGTQYF. CDR3 bases: TGTGCCAGCAGCTTAGACCCACCCGGGACCCAGTACTTC. V is TRBV7-6 and J is TRBJ2-5; D is ambiguous. Germline V lookup: CDR1 SGHVS, CDR2 FNYEAQ. The CDR3 loop spans 13 amino acids. Trimming removed 1 base at V and 7 bases at J, with 10 bases between.